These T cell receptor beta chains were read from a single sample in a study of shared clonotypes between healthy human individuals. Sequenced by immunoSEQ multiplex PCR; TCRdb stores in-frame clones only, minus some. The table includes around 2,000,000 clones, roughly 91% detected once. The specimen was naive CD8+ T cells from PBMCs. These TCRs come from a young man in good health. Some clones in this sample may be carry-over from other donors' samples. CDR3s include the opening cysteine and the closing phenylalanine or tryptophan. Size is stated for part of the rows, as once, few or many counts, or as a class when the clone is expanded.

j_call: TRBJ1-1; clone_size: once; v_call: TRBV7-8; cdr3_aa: CASSYGAGTNTEAFF
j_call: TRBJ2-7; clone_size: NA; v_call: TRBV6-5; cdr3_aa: CASSPGLVYEQYF
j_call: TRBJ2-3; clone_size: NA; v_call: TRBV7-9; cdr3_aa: CASSLSREGHKDTQYF
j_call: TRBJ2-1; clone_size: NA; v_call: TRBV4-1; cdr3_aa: CASSQNPGQSHEQFF
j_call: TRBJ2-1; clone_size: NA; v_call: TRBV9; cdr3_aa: CASSPSGGEGNEQFF
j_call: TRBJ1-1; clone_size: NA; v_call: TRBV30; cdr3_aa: CAWSVPAGRNTEAFF
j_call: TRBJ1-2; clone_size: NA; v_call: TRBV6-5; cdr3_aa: CASSYGGNGYTF
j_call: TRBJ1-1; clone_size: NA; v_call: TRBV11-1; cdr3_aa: CASSSGTGMDTEAFF
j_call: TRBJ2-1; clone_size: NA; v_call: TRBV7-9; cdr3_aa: CASSVTSGPYNEQFF
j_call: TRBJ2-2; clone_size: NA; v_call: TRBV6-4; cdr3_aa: CASSAGTGNTGELFF
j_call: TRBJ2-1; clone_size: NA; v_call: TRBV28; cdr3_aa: CASSPYLAGDYNEQFF
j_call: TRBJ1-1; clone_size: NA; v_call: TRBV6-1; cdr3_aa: CASRRTGTEAFF
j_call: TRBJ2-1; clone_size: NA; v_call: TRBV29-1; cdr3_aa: CSAKLDSYNEQFF
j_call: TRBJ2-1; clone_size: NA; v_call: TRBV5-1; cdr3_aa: CASSLNPSAGDTYNEQFF
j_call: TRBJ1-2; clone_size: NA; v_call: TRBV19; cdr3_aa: CASSIWSWGDYGYTF
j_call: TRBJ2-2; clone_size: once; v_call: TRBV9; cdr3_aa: CASSPESRGAGTGELFF
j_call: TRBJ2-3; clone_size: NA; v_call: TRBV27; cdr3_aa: CASRTGLNTQYF
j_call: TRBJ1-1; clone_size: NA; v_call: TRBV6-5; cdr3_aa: CASSPDGNTEAFF
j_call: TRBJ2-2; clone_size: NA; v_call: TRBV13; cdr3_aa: CASRRGVYTGELFF
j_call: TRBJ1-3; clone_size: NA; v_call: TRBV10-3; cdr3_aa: CAINPDRGRNTIYF
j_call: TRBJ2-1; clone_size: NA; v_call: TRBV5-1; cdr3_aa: CASHGGVRYNEQFF
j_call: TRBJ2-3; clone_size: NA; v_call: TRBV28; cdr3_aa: CASSLGQTFTDTQYF
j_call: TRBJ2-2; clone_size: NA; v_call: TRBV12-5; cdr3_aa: CASGLGETGELFF
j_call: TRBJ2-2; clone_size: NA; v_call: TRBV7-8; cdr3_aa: CASSPAGANTGELFF
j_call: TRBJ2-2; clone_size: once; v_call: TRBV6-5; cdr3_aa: CASRDSGIWGGELFF
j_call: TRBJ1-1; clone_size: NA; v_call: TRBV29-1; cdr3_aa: CSVVTGGWNTEAFF
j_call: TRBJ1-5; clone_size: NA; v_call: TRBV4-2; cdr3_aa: CASSQAMNRGNQPQHF
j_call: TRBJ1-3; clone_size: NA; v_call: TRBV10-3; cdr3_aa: CAISEITEGTSGNTIYF
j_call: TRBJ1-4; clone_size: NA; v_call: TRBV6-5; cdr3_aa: CASRPRTVENEKLFF
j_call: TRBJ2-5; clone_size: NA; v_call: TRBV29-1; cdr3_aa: CSVKYTSGNQETQYF
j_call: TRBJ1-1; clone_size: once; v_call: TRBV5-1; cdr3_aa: CASSFTGGSEAFF
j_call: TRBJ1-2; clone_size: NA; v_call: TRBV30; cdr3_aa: CAWNGGYGYTF
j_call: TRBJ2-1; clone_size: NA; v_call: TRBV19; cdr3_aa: CASSIGPSSYNEQFF
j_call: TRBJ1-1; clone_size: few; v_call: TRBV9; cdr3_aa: CASSRRDIKRTEAFF
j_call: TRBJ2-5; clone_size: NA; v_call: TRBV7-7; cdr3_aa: CASSLGVSKETQYF
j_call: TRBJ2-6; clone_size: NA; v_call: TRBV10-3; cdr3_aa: CAIREAGISGANVLTF
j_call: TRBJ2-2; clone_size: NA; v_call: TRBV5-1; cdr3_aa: CASSIATRTAGELFF
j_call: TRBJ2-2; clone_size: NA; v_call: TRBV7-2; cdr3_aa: CASILAGAHGELFF
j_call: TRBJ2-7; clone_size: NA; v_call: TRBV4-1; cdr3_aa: CASSPGTGGYEQYF
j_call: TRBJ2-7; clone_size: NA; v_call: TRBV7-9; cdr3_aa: CASSLAQGREQYF
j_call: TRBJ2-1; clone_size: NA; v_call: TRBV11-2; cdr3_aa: CASRFTGQRDNEQFF
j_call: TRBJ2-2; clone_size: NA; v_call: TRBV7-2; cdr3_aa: CASTSGTGELFF
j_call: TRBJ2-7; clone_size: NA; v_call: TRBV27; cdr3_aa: CASSLLGRIYEQYF
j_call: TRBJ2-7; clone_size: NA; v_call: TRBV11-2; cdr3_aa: CASSSPFGGLVDEQYF
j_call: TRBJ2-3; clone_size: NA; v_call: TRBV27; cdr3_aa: CASSHQTLAVWGDTQYF
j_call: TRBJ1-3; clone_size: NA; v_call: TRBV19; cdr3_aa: CASSISARISGNTIYF
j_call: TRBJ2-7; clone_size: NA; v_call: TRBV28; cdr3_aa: CASSWSGVEQYF
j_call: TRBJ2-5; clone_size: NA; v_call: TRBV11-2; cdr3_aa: CASSPRGAETQYF
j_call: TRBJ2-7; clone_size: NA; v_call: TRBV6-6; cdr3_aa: CASSYGKWEQYF
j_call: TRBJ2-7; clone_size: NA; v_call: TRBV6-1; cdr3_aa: CASSEFRQYNYEQYF
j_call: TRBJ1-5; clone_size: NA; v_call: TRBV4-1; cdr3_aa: CASSQDTTSYQPQHF
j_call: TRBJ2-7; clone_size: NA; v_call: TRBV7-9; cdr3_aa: CASSTRLAEYEQYF
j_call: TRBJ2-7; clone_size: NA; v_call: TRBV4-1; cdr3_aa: CASSPDRRTSSEQYF
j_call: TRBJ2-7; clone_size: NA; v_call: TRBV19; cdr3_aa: CASTPGFSPSYEQYF
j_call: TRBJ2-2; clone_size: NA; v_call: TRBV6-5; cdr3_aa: CASSYSVSGTTGELFF
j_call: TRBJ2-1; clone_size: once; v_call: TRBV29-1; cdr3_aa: CSAGTSGIYEQFF
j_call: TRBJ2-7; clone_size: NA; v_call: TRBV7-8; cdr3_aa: CASSLMGLAGEQYF
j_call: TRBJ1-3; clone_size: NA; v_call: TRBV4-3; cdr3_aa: CASSQGRGTGNTIYF
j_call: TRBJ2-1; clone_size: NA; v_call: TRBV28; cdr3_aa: CASSEVVGVEQFF